The clone carrying this T cell receptor (beta chain) has a handful of counts. These data are taken from a study of control samples from healthy donors and cancer patients. Clones were read by immunoSEQ multiplex PCR, and TCRdb kept only the in-frame ones, dropping some. Of fewer than 90,000 clones listed, approximately 94% were seen once; the top ten hold around 6.5%. The CDR3 consists of 14 residues. V lost 2 bases to trimming and J lost 10 bases, with 15 bases between them. Per germline, CDR1 SGDLS and CDR2 YYNGEE. The receptor was isolated from a woman aged 40 to 50 in good health. Sequenced input: blood. The chain links TRBV9 to TRBJ1-4; D is unclear. This chain's CDR3 is CASSVAYQSGKLFF. In DNA form, the CDR3 reads TGTGCCAGCAGCGTGGCCTATCAGTCGGGAAAACTGTTTTTT.